This passage covers 21 T cell receptor beta chains from one sample sequenced in a study of T cell responses to AZD1222 COVID-19 vaccine. Assay used: immunoSEQ multiplex PCR; TCRdb lists only in-frame clones, some missing. The profile covers 150,000 to 200,000 clones, with more than 80% appearing a single time and 3% to 5% taken by the ten largest. Sequencing was performed on peripheral blood, taken on day 0 of AZD1222 vaccination. The receptors here all came from an adult in good health.

The gene calls are TRBV29-1 and TRBJ2-3; D may be TRBD1 (5 bases). With 3 bases removed from V and 0 bases from J, the gap between germline ends came to 13 bases. The CDR3 has 15 amino acids. Per germline, CDR1 SQVTM and CDR2 ANQGSEA. CDR3 in DNA: TGCAGCGTTGATAGGGCTAGGGGAAGCACAGATACGCAGTATTTT. Its translation is CSVDRARGSTDTQYF.

The V gene is TRBV6-2 or TRBV6-3, the J gene TRBJ2-3, with TRBD2 matching 11 bases. Germline CDR1 is MNHEY and CDR2 is SVGEGT. The CDR3 consists of 17 residues. The V segment lost 3 bases and the J segment 1 base; nucleotides outside the gene matches: 6. DNA of the CDR3: TGTGCCAGCAGTTATATACTAGCGGGAGAACGCACAGATACGCAGTATTTT. Translation gives CASSYILAGERTDTQYF.

V usage is TRBV6-5 and J usage is TRBJ1-2, with D hard to call. Germline V gives CDR1 MNHEY, CDR2 SVGAGI. The CDR3 loop spans 13 amino acids. V lost 2 bases to trimming and J lost 2 bases, with 6 bases between them. DNA of the CDR3: TGTGCCAGCAGTTACGACCAGAACTATGGCTACACCTTC. Its translation is CASSYDQNYGYTF.

The rearrangement joins TRBV12-3 or TRBV12-4 to TRBJ1-1; 8 bases agree with TRBD1. The CDR3 has 12 amino acids. V trimming: 6 bases; J trimming: 11 bases; junction bases outside the gene matches: 8. The CDR3 region has the DNA TGTGCCAGCAGCCCCACAGGGGACAGGGCTTTCTTT. Amino acids: CASSPTGDRAFF.

A single count supports this clone. The J gene is TRBJ1-4, the V gene TRBV19, with D maybe TRBD1 (6 bases). CDR1 and CDR2 from the germline V gene are LNHDA and SQIVND (reference sequence). The CDR3 spans 15 residues. V lost 7 bases, J lost 4 bases, and 16 bases lay in between. CDR3 DNA: TGTGCCAGTACCCCTCAAGGGGGGCATAATGAAAAACTGTTTTTT. Its protein is CASTPQGGHNEKLFF.

The chain is built from TRBV11-1 and TRBJ1-5; D is unclear. CDR3 length equals 13 residues. Germline CDR1 SGHAT, CDR2 FQDESV (reference sequence). The ends were cut back, 1 base at V and 5 bases at J, with 6 bases in the middle. The CDR3 loop reads CASSLDGDQPQHF. Here the CDR3 DNA reads TGTGCCAGCAGCTTAGATGGGGATCAGCCCCAGCATTTT.

The CDR3 loop reads CASSPTGTGNTGELFF. The CDR3 DNA reads as TGCGCCAGCAGCCCAACCGGGACAGGAAACACCGGGGAGCTGTTTTTT. The genes are TRBV4-1 and TRBJ2-2, with 8 bases that match TRBD1. This CDR3 contains 16 residues. The trim removed 4 bases at V and 2 bases at J, leaving 6 bases unmatched. Germline V gives CDR1 MGHRA, CDR2 YSYEKL.

This clone was seen just once. The CDR3 DNA reads TGTGCCAGCAGCACCGCTGGAGGGGGGATGGGGACAGATACGCAGTATTTT. Residues: CASSTAGGGMGTDTQYF. This rearrangement joins TRBV9 to TRBJ2-3; the D call may be TRBD1 or TRBD2 (6 bases each). Germline V CDR1 and CDR2: SGDLS, YYNGEE. V lost 4 bases and J lost 3, with 21 bases in between. The CDR3 sequence is 17 residues long.

The chain joins TRBV10-1 to TRBJ1-4; tentatively, D is TRBD1 (6 bases). Trimming cost V 7 bases and J 4 bases, with 13 bases left between them. The CDR3 contains 14 residues. Germline V gene sequence: CDR1 WNHNN, CDR2 SYGVQD (reference sequence). This CDR3 reads CASTYRGHNEKLFF. The CDR3 DNA is TGCGCCAGCACTTACCGGGGACATAATGAAAAACTGTTTTTT.

The CDR3 reads CASSFGLGWDNEQFF. The CDR3 DNA reads TGTGCCAGCAGCTTTGGACTGGGATGGGACAATGAGCAGTTCTTC. The genes are TRBV14 and TRBJ2-1, with D possibly matching TRBD2 (5 bases). Germline V gene data show CDR1 as SGHDN and CDR2 as FVKESK. The V end lost 5 bases, the J end lost 5 bases, and 16 bases lay between the germline ends. The CDR3 length is 15 residues.

The CDR3 region has the DNA TGCGCCAGCAGCTTTACTAGCGGGGGCACCTACGAGCAGTACTTC. Protein product: CASSFTSGGTYEQYF. This chain links TRBV5-1 with TRBJ2-7; 11 bases are shared with TRBD2. Losses at the gene ends were 2 bases for V and 2 bases for J; bases not matched to a gene: 3. Germline CDR1 and CDR2: SGHRS and YFSETQ. This CDR3 comprises 15 residues.

On this clone: This specimen includes other DNA sequences encoding the same CDR3. This chain links TRBV2 with TRBJ2-7; D unresolved. Germline V lookup: CDR1 SNHLY, CDR2 FYNNEI. CDR3 length equals 11 residues. The ends were cut back, 2 bases at V and 2 bases at J, with 1 base in the middle. The CDR3 DNA reads as TGTGCCAGCAGTGAAACCTACGAGCAGTACTTC. Amino acid sequence: CASSETYEQYF.

This chain links TRBV6-1 with TRBJ1-5, with a weak D call TRBD1 (5 bases). This CDR3 has 14 amino acids. Looked up from germline, CDR1 is MNHNS and CDR2 is SASEGT. The V end lost 3 bases, the J end lost 4 bases, and 10 bases lay between the germline ends. Written as DNA, the CDR3 is TGTGCCAGCAGTGAGGTGACAGAGAATCAGCCCCAGCATTTT. As protein: CASSEVTENQPQHF.

The rearrangement links TRBV2 to TRBJ1-1; 10 nucleotides line up with TRBD1. The CDR3 contains 15 residues. V dropped 4 bases and J dropped 1; count of bases not matched to a gene: 3. The germline CDR1 and CDR2 sequences are SNHLY and FYNNEI. The CDR3 loop reads CASSGQGAGNTEAFF. CDR3 DNA: TGTGCCAGCAGTGGACAGGGGGCTGGGAACACTGAAGCTTTCTTT.

The J gene is TRBJ1-1, the V gene TRBV4-1, with unresolved D. The CDR3 covers 14 residues. V was cut by 0 bases and J by 6 bases, with 11 bases left in between. CDR1 and CDR2 from the germline V gene are MGHRA and YSYEKL. The CDR3 DNA is TGCGCCAGCAGCCAAGAACCGGCGCTAGCTGAAGCTTTCTTT. Its protein product is CASSQEPALAEAFF.

This chain connects TRBV12-3 or TRBV12-4 to TRBJ1-2; D remains unclear. The V gene lost 3 bases and the J gene lost 3 bases, with 8 bases spanning the gap. The CDR3 totals 13 residues. CDR3 DNA: TGTGCCAGCAGTTTTGTAGTCCACTATGGCTACACCTTC. Its translation is CASSFVVHYGYTF.

J is TRBJ1-2 and V is TRBV6-6, with D possibly being TRBD1 (6 bases). CDR1 MNHNY and CDR2 SVGAGI come from the germline V gene (reference sequence). This CDR3 contains 14 residues. The ends were cut back, 6 bases at V and 7 bases at J, with 18 bases in the middle. CDR3 sequence reads: CASRPTGRDRGYTF. The CDR3 coding sequence is TGTGCCAGCAGGCCAACAGGGCGGGATCGTGGCTACACCTTC.

This clone appeared once. This sequence joins TRBV5-1 and TRBJ1-1, with D possibly being TRBD1 (6 bases). The CDR3 has 14 amino acids. Per the germline V gene, CDR1 is SGHRS and CDR2 is YFSETQ. The ends were cut back, 4 bases at V and 0 bases at J, with 10 bases in the middle. The CDR3 DNA reads TGCGCCAGCAGCGGACAGTTCATGAACACTGAAGCTTTCTTT. Protein product: CASSGQFMNTEAFF.

The V gene is TRBV5-1, the J gene TRBJ1-2; D gene uncertain. The germline V and J ends were trimmed by 1 base and 6 bases, with 10 bases remaining between them. This CDR3 spans 13 amino acids. Germline V CDR1 and CDR2: SGHRS, YFSETQ. The CDR3 region is CASSLLVGNGYTF. In nucleotides, the CDR3 is TGCGCCAGCAGCTTGTTAGTAGGGAATGGCTACACCTTC.

The J gene is TRBJ1-1, the V gene TRBV5-1; D possibly corresponds to TRBD1 (6 bases). The V gene lost 4 bases and the J gene lost 4 bases, with 14 bases spanning the gap. This CDR3 region has 14 residues. CDR1 is SGHRS, CDR2 YFSETQ, per germline. The CDR3 sequence is CASSPTGSSTEAFF. The CDR3 DNA reads TGCGCCAGCAGCCCTACAGGGTCCAGCACTGAAGCTTTCTTT.

The chain joins TRBV25-1 to TRBJ2-7; maybe TRBD2 (6 bases). Germline values: CDR1 MGHDK, CDR2 SYGVNS. Trimming cost V 2 bases and J 1 base, with 12 bases left between them. This CDR3 comprises 15 residues. This chain's CDR3 is CASSEPGDFSYEQYF. The CDR3 bases are TGTGCCAGCAGTGAACCGGGGGACTTTTCCTACGAGCAGTACTTC.